This T cell receptor beta chain was recorded in a study of Ad26.COV2.S vaccination and SARS-CoV-2 variants (dated by TCRdb to about 2021). Study-wide context: Donors in the vaccine arm were drawn from COV1001, a phase I-IIa trial of Ad26.COV2.S in healthy adults that was multicentre, randomized, double-blind and placebo-controlled. Dosing of Ad26.COV2.S was intramuscular, at either 5x10^10 or 1x10^11 viral particles, delivered as one shot or as two shots spaced 56 days apart. Sequencing of the TCRbeta repertoire served to evaluate the specificity and breadth of SARS-CoV-2-reactive T cell receptors following Ad26.COV2.S vaccination. Participants in the trial were split at random into five groups of five each, receiving low-dose or high-dose Ad26.COV2.S once or twice, or else placebo on both occasions. The TCR-sequenced set comprised about 32 samples: about 19 Ad26.COV2.S vaccine recipients, 5 placebo recipients and 8 SARS-CoV-2 convalescent individuals. Investigators did not know the trial group allocation while performing experiments and assessing outcomes. Study-level results and caveats: Substantial breadth of spike-specific CD8+ and CD4+ T cell responses was reported after vaccination. Comparable non-spike TCR breadth was observed between vaccine and placebo recipients, consistent with only spike being contained in the vaccine. It was noted by the authors that total T cell responses may have been underestimated by the TCR breadth and depth analyses. The study was not powered for comparison of responses between vaccine doses or regimens. Compared with placebo recipients, Ad26.COV2.S recipients showed higher spike-specific TCR breadth (P = 0.0014).

The immunoSEQ Assay was the method used to sequence TCRbeta CDR3 regions. After extraction, genomic DNA underwent amplification by bias-controlled multiplex PCR, followed by high-throughput sequencing. Per the authors' processing: To quantify the absolute abundance of every unique TCRbeta CDR3 region, sequences were collapsed and filtered. Usable DNA was measured by amplifying reference genes present in all nucleated cells, and TCRbeta template counts were normalized to that usable DNA to estimate T cell fraction. Repertoire TCRs were annotated as SARS-CoV-2-specific when V gene, CDR3 amino acid sequence and J gene were exactly matched to a known reactive TCR set. The reference SARS-CoV-2 TCR set was obtained from MIRA and was filtered for enrichment in COVID-19-positive ImmuneCODE repertoires, whereby public or cross-reactive TCRs were removed. Using the MIRA antigens, annotated TCRs were further analysed by specific ORF or by position within an ORF. Depth was the summed frequency of annotated unique rearrangements, while breadth was defined as annotated unique rearrangements over total unique productive rearrangements. Group comparisons of TCR breadth used two-sided Wilcoxon rank-sum tests. TCRdb limited this immuneACCESS table to in-frame rearrangements with V and J called. A share of clones is missing; checked studies link under half to unresolved V genes, and the rest is unexplained. That table supplies the V and J calls and clone size; D and trimming were determined from the DNA. The sample profile shows about 380,000 clones; around 82% of them were found once. About 7.4% of the sample rests with the top ten.

Per the publication, the treatment or condition label means: some 20 received Ad26.COV2.S at low or high dose, single or two shots; roughly five received placebo; per-sample allocation not given. Repertoires of vaccine and placebo recipients were sequenced from samples collected on day 63 after the first injection. In Cohort 1b, about two dozen adults aged 18-55 years were enrolled at a single site in Boston, USA, between 29 July and 7 August 2020. Ad26.COV2.S was a replication-incompetent adenovirus type 26 vector that expressed a prefusion-stabilized SARS-CoV-2 spike protein derived from the original Wuhan strain. Details on this clone: This clone's antigen is unknown. No base-level quality is on record; no much larger clone is a single base apart.

This clonotype was obtained from a person aged 18-60 years who received the Ad26.COV2.S COVID-19 vaccine or a placebo. The sequenced sample was peripheral blood, obtained in a trial of Ad26.COV2.S vaccine versus placebo.

CDR3 region: CASSFGTRDAGQFF. The DNA sequence is as follows: TGTGCCAGCAGCTTCGGGACTAGGGACGCGGGGCAGTTCTTC. The chain couples TRBV5-4 to TRBJ2-1; 8 middle bases align to TRBD2. Based on the germline V gene (reference sequence), the CDR1 and CDR2 sequences are SGHNT and YYREEE. The CDR3 spans 14 residues, from the cysteine through the phenylalanine. Only the CDR3 region is kept as DNA, spanning 42 bases read in frame from base 1. At the junction V is shortened by 2 bases and J by 12 bases; bases outside the gene matches: 10.